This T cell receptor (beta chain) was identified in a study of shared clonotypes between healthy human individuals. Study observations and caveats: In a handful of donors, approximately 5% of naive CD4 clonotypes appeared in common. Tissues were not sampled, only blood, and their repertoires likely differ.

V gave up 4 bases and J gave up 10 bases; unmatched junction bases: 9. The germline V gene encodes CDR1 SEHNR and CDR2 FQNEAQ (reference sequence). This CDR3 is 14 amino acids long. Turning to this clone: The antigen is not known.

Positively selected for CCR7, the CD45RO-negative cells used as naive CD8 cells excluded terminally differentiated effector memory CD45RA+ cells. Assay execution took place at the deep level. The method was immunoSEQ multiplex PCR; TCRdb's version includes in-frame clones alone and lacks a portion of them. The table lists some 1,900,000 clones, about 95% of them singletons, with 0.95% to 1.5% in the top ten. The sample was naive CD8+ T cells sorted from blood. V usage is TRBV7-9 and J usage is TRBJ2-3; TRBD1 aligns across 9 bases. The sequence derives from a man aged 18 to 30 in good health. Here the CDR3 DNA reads TGTGCCAGCAGCTCTCCGGGACAGGGTACTTCGCAGTATTTT. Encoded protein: CASSSPGQGTSQYF.